This TCR beta chain appears in the sequencing data of a study of blood T cell repertoires in COVID-19. On the study more broadly: Samples came from the United States, Italy and Spain, spanning acute and convalescent COVID-19. T cells, B-cell-depleted T cells, or PBMCs provided the cDNA or gDNA that served as material.

Source study methods: Researchers report that nucleated cell counts were estimated from reference gene primer amplification. Assay: immunoSEQ multiplex PCR; the TCRdb copy retains only in-frame clones and omits some. V, J and clone size are taken as reported in that table, and D and trimming were inferred from the DNA itself. The sample records around 160,000 clones, 80% to 90% being singletons. Germline loops: CDR1 ENHRY, CDR2 SYGVKD. The CDR3 extends over 14 amino acids. The V gene lost 3 bases and the J gene lost 0 bases, with 6 bases spanning the gap. Patients from Seattle were sampled longitudinally, starting during active infection.

Sequenced material: peripheral blood. The clonotype originates from a woman in her sixties with COVID-19, enrolled during active disease. This chain links TRBV10-3 with TRBJ1-3; D gene uncertain. The CDR3, as DNA: TGTGCCATCAGTGAAGCGGACTCTGGAAACACCATATATTTT. This translates into CAISEADSGNTIYF.